The sequence of this T cell receptor (beta chain) was determined in a study of T cells in Graves' hyperthyroidism and ophthalmopathy. Study-wide background: Peripheral blood collection took place at initial diagnosis, before any treatment.

Germline CDR1 MNHEY, CDR2 SVGEGT. V dropped 2 bases and J dropped 0 bases, with 13 bases sitting between them. CDR3 size: 16 residues. Template material for amplifying TCR beta CDR3 regions consisted of RNA transcripts. The TCR CDR3 first-round RT-PCR relied on the HTBI primer set. In TCRdb, the multiplex PCR reads were re-called with MiXCR into one record per CDR3 protein. The sample comprises about 560,000 distinct CDR3 sequences, over 15% of which are singletons, and around a sixth rests with the top ten. In its sample, this clonotype was seen many times. Orbital computed tomography, thyroid ultrasound, serum thyroxine and TRAb, and clinical symptoms together informed the diagnoses. Isolation of PBMCs was performed on roughly 9 ml fresh peripheral blood.

The V and J genes are TRBV6-2 or TRBV6-3 and TRBJ1-1; D possibly corresponds to TRBD1 (5 bases). The clonotype originates from a young woman with Graves' hyperthyroidism. Sequences were obtained from blood. CDR3 DNA: TGTGCCAGCAGTTACGAAGTCAGACAGCTGAACACTGAAGCTTTCTTT. It is translated as CASSYEVRQLNTEAFF.